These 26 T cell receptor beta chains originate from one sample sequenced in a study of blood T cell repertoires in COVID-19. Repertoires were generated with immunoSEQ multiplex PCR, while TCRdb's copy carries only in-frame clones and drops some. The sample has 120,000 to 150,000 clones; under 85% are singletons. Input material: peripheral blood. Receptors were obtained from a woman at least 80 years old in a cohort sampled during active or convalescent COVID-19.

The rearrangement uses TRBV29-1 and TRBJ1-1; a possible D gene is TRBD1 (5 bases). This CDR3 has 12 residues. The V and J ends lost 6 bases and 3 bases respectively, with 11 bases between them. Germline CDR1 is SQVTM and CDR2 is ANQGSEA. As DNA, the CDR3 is TGCAGCGTCGCCCCAGGGTACACTGAAGCTTTCTTT. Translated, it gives CSVAPGYTEAFF.

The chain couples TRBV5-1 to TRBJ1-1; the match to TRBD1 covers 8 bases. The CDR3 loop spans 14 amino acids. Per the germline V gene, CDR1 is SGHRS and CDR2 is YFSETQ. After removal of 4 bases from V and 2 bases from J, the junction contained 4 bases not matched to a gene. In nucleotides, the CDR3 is TGCGCCAGCAGCACGGGACAGGTAAACACTGAAGCTTTCTTT. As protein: CASSTGQVNTEAFF.

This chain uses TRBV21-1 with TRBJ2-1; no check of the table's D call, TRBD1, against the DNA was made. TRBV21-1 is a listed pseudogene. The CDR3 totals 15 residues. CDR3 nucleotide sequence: TGTGCCAGCAGCAAGGCAGGGAAATCCTACAATGAGCAGTTCTTC. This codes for CASSKAGKSYNEQFF.

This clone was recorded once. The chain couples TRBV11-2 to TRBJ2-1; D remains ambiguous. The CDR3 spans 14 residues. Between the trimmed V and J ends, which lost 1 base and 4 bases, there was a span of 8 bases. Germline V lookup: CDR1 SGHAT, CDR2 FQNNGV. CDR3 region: CASSLAGHYNEQFF. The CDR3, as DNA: TGTGCCAGCAGCTTAGCTGGCCATTACAATGAGCAGTTCTTC.

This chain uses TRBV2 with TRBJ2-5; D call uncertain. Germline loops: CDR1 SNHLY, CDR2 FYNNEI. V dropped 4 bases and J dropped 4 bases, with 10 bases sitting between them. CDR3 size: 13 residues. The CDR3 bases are TGTGCCAGCAGTGTACCCCCCGGAGAGACCCAGTACTTC. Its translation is CASSVPPGETQYF.

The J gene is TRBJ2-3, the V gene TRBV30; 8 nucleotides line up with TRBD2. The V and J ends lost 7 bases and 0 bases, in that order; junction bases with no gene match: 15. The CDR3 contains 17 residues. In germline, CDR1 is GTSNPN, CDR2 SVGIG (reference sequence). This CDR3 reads CASAFGAGASSTDTQYF. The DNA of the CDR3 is TGTGCCTCTGCCTTTGGAGCGGGGGCCTCTAGCACAGATACGCAGTATTTT. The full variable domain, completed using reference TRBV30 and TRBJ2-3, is SQTIHQWPATLVQPVGSPLSLECTVEGTSNPNLYWYRQAAGRGLQLLFYSVGIGQISSEVPQNLSASRPQDRQFILSSKKLLLSDSGFYLCASAFGAGASSTDTQYFGPGTRLTVL.

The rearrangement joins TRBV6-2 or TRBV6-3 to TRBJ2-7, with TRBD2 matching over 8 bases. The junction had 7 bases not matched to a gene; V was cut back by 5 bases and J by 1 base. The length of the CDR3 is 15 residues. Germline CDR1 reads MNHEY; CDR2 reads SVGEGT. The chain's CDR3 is CASSPRGGGSYEQYV. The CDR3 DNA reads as TGTGCCAGCAGTCCCCGGGGGGGTGGTTCCTACGAGCAGTACGTC.

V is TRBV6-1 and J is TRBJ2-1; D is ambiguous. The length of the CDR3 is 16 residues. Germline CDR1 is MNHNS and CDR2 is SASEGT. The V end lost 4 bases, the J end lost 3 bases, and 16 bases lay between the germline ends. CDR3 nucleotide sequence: TGTGCCAGCAGTGTCTCCATCTCCCGGGTCTACAATGAGCAGTTCTTC. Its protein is CASSVSISRVYNEQFF.

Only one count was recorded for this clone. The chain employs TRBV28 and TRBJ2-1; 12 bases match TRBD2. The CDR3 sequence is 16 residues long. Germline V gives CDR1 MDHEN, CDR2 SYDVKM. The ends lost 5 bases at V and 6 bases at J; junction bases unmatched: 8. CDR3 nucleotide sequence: TGTGCCAGCAGTCCCACCGGGACTAGCGGGTTCAATGAGCAGTTCTTC. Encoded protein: CASSPTGTSGFNEQFF.

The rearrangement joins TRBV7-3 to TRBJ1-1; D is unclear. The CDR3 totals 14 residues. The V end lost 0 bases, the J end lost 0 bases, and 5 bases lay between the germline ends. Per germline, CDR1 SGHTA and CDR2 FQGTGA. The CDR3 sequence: CASSLTGVNTEAFF. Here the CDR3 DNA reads TGTGCCAGCAGCTTAACAGGAGTGAACACTGAAGCTTTCTTT.

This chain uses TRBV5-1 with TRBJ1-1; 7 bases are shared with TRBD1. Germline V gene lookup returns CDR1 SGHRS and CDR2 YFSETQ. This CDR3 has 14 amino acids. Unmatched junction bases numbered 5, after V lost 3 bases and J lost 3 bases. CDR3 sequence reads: CASSSSGQYTEAFF. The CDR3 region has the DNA TGCGCCAGCAGCTCTTCGGGACAGTACACTGAAGCTTTCTTT.

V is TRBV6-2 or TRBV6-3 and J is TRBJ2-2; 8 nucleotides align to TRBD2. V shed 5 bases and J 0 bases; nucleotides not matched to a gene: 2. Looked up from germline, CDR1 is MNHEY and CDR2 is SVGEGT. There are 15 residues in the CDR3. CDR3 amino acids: CASSHGGANTGELFF. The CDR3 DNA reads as TGTGCCAGCAGTCACGGGGGGGCGAACACCGGGGAGCTGTTTTTT.

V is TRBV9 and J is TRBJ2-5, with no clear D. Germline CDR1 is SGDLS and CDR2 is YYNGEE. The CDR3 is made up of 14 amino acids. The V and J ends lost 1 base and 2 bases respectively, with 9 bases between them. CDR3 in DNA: TGTGCCAGCAGCGTACGCCAGAGGCAAGAGACCCAGTACTTC. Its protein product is CASSVRQRQETQYF.

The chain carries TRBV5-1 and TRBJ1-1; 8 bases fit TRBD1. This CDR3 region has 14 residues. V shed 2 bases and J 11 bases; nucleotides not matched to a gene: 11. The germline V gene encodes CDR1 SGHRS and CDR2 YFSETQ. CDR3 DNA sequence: TGCGCCAGCAGCTTTGACCAGGGGGCAGTTGGGGCTTTCTTT. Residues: CASSFDQGAVGAFF. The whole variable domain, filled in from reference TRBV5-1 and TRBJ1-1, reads KAGVTQTPRYLIKTRGQQVTLSCSPISGHRSVSWYQQTPGQGLQFLFEYFSETQRNKGNFPGRFSGRQFSNSRSEMNVSTLELGDSALYLCASSFDQGAVGAFFGQGTRLTVV.

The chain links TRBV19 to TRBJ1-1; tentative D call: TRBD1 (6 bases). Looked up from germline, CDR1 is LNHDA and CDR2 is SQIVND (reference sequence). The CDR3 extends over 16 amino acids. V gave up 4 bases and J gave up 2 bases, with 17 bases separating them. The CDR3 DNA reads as TGTGCCAGTAGTACTCGGACAGCTCCTGCCAACACTGAAGCTTTCTTT. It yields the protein CASSTRTAPANTEAFF.

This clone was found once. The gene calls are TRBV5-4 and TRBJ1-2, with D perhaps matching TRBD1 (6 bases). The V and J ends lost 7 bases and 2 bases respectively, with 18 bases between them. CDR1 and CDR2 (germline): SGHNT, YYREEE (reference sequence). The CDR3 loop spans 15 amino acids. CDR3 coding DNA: TGTGCCAGCGTACTACAGGGCCCAGGGAACTATGGCTACACCTTC. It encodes CASVLQGPGNYGYTF.

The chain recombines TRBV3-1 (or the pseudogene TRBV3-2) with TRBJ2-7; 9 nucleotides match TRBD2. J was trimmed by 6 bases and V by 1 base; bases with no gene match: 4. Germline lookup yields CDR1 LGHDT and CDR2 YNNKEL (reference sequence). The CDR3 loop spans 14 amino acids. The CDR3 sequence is CASSQGGGAGEQYF. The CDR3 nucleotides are TGTGCCAGCAGCCAAGGCGGGGGGGCCGGCGAGCAGTACTTC.

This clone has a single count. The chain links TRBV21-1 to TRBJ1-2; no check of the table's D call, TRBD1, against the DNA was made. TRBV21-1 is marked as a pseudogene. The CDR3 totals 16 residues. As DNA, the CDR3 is TGTGCCAGCAGCTACAAAGAACGGGTCCCAGGGGTTGGCTACACCTTC. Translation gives CASSYKERVPGVGYTF.

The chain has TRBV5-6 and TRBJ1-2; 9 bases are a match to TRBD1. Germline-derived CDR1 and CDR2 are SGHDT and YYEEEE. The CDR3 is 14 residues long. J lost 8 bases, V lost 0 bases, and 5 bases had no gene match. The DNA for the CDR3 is TGTGCCAGCAGCTTGGGACAGGGGGAGTGGGGCTACACCTTC. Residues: CASSLGQGEWGYTF.

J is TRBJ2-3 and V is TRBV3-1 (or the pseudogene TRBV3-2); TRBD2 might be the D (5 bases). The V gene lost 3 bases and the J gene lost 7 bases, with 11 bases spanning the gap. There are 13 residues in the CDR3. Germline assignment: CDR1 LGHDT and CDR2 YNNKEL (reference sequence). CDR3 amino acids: CASSQSGTNTQYF. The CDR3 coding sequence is TGTGCCAGCAGCCAGTCGGGAACCAATACGCAGTATTTT.

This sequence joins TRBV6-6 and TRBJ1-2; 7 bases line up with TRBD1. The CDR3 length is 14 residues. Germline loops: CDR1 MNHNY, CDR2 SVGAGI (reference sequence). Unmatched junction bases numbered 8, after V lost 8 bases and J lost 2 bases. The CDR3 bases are TGTGCCAGCCTGCTGTCAGGGGGAAACTATGGCTACACCTTC. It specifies CASLLSGGNYGYTF.

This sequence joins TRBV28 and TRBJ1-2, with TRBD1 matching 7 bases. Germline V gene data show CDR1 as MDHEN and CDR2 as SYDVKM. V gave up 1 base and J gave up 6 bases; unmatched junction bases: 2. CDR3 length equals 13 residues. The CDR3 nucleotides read TGTGCCAGCAGTTTATACAGGGGTAATGGCTACACCTTC. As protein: CASSLYRGNGYTF.

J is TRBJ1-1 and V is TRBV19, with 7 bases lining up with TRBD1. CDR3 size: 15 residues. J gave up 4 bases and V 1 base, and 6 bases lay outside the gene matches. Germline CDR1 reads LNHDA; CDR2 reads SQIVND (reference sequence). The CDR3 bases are TGTGCCAGTAGTATAGCGAGGGGGCGGGCCACTGAAGCTTTCTTT. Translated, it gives CASSIARGRATEAFF. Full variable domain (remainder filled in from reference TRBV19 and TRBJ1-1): DGGITQSPKYLFRKEGQNVTLSCEQNLNHDAMYWYRQDPGQGLRLIYYSQIVNDFQKGDIAEGYSVSREKKESFPLTVTSAQKNPTAFYLCASSIARGRATEAFFGQGTRLTVV.

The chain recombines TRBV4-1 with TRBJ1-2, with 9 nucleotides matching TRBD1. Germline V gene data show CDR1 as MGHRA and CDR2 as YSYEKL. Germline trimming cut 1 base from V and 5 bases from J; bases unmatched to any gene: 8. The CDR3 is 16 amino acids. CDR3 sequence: CASSQAGRQGGYGYTF. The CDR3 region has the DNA TGCGCCAGCAGCCAAGCTGGAAGACAGGGGGGATATGGCTACACCTTC.

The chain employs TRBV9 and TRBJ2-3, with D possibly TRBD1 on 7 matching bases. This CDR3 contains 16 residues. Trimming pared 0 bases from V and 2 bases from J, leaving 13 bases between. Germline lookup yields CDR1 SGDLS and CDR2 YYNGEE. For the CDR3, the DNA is TGTGCCAGCAGCGTAGTTGGCGGGACAGACACAGATACGCAGTATTTT. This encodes CASSVVGGTDTDTQYF. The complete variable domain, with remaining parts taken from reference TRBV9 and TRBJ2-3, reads DSGVTQTPKHLITATGQRVTLRCSPRSGDLSVYWYQQSLDQGLQFLIQYYNGEERAKGNILERFSAQQFPDLHSELNLSSLELGDSALYFCASSVVGGTDTDTQYFGPGTRLTVL.

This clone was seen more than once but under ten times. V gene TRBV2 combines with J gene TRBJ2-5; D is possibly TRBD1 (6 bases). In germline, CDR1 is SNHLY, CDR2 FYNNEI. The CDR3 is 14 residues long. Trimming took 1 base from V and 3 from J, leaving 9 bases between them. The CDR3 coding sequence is TGTGCCAGCAGTGAAGGGGGGCTTGAAGAGACCCAGTACTTC. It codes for CASSEGGLEETQYF.